This T cell receptor beta chain was identified during a study of control samples from healthy donors and cancer patients. Sequencing used immunoSEQ multiplex PCR; TCRdb keeps in-frame clones, though not all of them. The sample holds 150,000 to 180,000 clones, around 95% seen once. This clone was picked up one time. V lost 1 base and J lost 3; bases outside the gene matches: 4. Germline CDR1 reads LNHDA; CDR2 reads SQIVND (reference sequence). The CDR3 runs 15 residues. The TCR comes from a man aged 35-49 years in good health. The rearrangement joins TRBV19 to TRBJ2-5; TRBD1 agrees at 8 bases. The sample was blood. In DNA form, the CDR3 reads TGTGCCAGTAGTATAGTTCACAGGGGGAAAGAGACCCAGTACTTC. Its translation is CASSIVHRGKETQYF.